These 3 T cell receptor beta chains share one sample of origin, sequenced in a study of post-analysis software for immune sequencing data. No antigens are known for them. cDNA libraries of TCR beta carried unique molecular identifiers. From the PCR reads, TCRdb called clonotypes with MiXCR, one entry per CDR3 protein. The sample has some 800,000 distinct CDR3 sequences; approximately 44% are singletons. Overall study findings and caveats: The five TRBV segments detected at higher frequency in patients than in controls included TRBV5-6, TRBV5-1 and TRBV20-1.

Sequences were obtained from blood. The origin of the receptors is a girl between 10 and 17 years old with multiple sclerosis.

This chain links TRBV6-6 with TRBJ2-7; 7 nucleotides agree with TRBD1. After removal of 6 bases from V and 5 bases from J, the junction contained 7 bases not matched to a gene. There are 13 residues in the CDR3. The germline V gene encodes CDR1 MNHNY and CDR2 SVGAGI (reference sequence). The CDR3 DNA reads TGTGCCAGCAGCCCGACAGGGCAGCACGAGCAGTACTTC. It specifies CASSPTGQHEQYF.

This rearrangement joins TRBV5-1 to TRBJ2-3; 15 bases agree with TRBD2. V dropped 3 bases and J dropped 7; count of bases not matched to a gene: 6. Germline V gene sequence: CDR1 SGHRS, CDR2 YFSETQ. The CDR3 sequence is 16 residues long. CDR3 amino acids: CASSSVGTSGRNTQYF. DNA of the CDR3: TGCGCCAGCAGCTCGGTAGGGACTAGCGGGAGGAATACGCAGTATTTT. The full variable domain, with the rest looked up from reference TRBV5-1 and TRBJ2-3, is KAGVTQTPRYLIKTRGQQVTLSCSPISGHRSVSWYQQTPGQGLQFLFEYFSETQRNKGNFPGRFSGRQFSNSRSEMNVSTLELGDSALYLCASSSVGTSGRNTQYFGPGTRLTVL.

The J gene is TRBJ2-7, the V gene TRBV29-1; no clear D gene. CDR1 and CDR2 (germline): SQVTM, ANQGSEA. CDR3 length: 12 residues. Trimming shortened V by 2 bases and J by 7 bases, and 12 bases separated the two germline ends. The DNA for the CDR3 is TGCAGCGTTGAATTACCCCAAAGAGAGCAGTACTTC. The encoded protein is CSVELPQREQYF.